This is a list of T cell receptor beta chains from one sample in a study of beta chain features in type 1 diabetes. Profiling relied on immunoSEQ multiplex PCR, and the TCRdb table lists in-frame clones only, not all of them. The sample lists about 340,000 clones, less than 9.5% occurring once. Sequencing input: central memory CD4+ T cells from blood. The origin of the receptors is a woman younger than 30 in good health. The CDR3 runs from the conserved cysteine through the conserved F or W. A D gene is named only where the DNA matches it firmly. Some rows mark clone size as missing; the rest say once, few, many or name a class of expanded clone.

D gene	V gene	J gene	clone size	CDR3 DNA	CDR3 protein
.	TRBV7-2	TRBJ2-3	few	TGTGCCAGCAGCTTAGTGGCTGGGAACACAGATACGCAGTATTTT	CASSLVAGNTDTQYF
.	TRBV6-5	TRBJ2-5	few	TGTGCCAGCGGCCAGGGGCGGCAGGAGACCCAGTACTTC	CASGQGRQETQYF
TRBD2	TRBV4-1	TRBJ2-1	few	TGCGCCAGCAGCCACCGGTTTAGCGGGACCTACAATGAGCAGTTCTTC	CASSHRFSGTYNEQFF
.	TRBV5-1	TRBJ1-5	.	TGCGCCAGCAGCTTGGGACAGCCTAATCAGCCCCAGCATTTT	CASSLGQPNQPQHF
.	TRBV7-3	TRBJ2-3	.	TGTGCCAGCAGCTTAGACCGCCCCGGGACTGGGCCAGATACGCAGTATTTT	CASSLDRPGTGPDTQYF
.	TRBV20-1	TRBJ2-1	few	TGCAGTGCTAGAGAGCACAATGAGCAGTTCTTC	CSAREHNEQFF
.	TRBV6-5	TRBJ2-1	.	TGTGCCAGCAGTTACGCAGGACAGATGAACAATGAGCAGTTCTTC	CASSYAGQMNNEQFF
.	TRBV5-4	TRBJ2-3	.	TGTGCCAGCAGCTTTCCTGACAGTTTCACAGATACGCAGTATTTT	CASSFPDSFTDTQYF
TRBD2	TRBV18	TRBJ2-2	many	TGTGCCAGCTCACCACCAGGTAGCGGGAGGATCGGGGAGCTGTTTTTT	CASSPPGSGRIGELFF
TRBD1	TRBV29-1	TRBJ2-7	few	TGCAGCGTTGTGGGACAGGGCTACGAGCAGTACTTC	CSVVGQGYEQYF
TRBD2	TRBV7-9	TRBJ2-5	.	TGTGCCAGCAGTGAAATCTTGACTAGCGGGAGCCAAGAGACCCAGTACTTC	CASSEILTSGSQETQYF
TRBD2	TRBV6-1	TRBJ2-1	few	TGTGCCAGCAGTGAAGCCCTATGGACTAGCGGGAGTGCTAATGAGCAGTTCTTC	CASSEALWTSGSANEQFF
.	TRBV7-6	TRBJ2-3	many	TGTGCCAGCAGCTTTACCAGGGGCGCAGATACGCAGTATTTT	CASSFTRGADTQYF
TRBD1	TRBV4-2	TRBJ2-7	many	TGTGCCAGCAGCCAGCCCGGGACAGGGACCTACGAGCAGTACTTC	CASSQPGTGTYEQYF
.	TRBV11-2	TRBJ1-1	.	TGTGCCAGCAGCTTTACACAGAACACTGAAGCTTTCTTT	CASSFTQNTEAFF
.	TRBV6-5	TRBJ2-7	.	TGTGCCAGCAGTGGGACCTACGAGCAGTACTTC	CASSGTYEQYF
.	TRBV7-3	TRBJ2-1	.	TGTGCCAGCAGCGCCCCAGAGGCGGGCAGCTCCTACAATGAGCAGTTCTTC	CASSAPEAGSSYNEQFF
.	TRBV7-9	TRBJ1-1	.	TGTGCCAGCAGCCCGGGACGGATGAACACTGAAGCTTTCTTT	CASSPGRMNTEAFF
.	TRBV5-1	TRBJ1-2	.	TGCGCCAGCAGCTTGAGCGGGGAAGGCTACACCTTC	CASSLSGEGYTF
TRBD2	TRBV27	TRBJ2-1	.	TGTGCCAGCAGTTTACGAGCGGGAGGAGAAAATGAGCAGTTCTTC	CASSLRAGGENEQFF
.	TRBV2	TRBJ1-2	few	TGTGCCAGCAGTGAAGATCAGCTCTATGGCTACACCTTC	CASSEDQLYGYTF
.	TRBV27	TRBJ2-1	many	TGTGCCACCAGAAGGGATTTCTACAATGAGCAGTTCTTC	CATRRDFYNEQFF
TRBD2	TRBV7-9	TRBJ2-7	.	TGTGCCAGCAGCTTAGCGCGTGACAGCGGGGCCTCCTACGAGCAGTACTTC	CASSLARDSGASYEQYF
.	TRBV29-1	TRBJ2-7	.	TGCAGCGTTGAAGGCCTTAACTACGAGCAGTACTTC	CSVEGLNYEQYF
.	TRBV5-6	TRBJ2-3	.	TGTGCCAGCAGCTTCGAATTAGGACCGGCTGTCTTGTTAGATACGCAGTATTTT	CASSFELGPAVLLDTQYF
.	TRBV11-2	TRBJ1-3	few	TGTGCCAGCAGACCGGATTGGGGCTCTGGAAACACCATATATTTT	CASRPDWGSGNTIYF
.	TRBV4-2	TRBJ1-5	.	TGTGCCAGCAGCCAAGAACCACTGAGCAATCAGCCCCAGCATTTT	CASSQEPLSNQPQHF
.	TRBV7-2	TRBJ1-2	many	TGTGCCAGCAGCTCGATGGGGGCAGCCCGGGGCTACACCTTC	CASSSMGAARGYTF
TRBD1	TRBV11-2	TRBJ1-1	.	TGTGCCAGCAAAGACAGGGTGACTGAAGCTTTCTTT	CASKDRVTEAFF
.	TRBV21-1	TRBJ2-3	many	TGTGCCAGCAGCATTCGGACTAGCGCCCCTAGCACAGATACGCAGTATTTT	CASSIRTSAPSTDTQYF
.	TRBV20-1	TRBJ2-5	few	TGCAGTGCTAGGAAAGAGACCCAGTACTTC	CSARKETQYF
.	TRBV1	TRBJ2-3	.	TGCACCAGCAGCCACAGACTACCCCGGGAAGTTACAGATACGCAGTATTTT	CTSSHRLPREVTDTQYF
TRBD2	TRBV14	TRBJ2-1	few	TGTGCCAGCAATAGCGGGAGTTCTGTCAATGAGCAGTTCTTC	CASNSGSSVNEQFF
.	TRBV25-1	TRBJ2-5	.	TGTGCCAGCAGTGAATGGAACCCGAGGGGTAGAAGGGCAGAGACCCAGTACTTC	CASSEWNPRGRRAETQYF
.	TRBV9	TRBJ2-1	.	TGTGCCAGCAGCGTATTTCCAGCCTCCTACAATGAGCAGTTCTTC	CASSVFPASYNEQFF
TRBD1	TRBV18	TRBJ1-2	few	TGTGCCAGCTCGCCGACAGGGTATGGTTTCGATGGCTACACCTTC	CASSPTGYGFDGYTF
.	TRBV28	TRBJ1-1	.	TGTGCCAGCAGTGTTCAGCACACTGAAGCTTTCTTT	CASSVQHTEAFF
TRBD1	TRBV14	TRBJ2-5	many	TGTGCCAGCAGCCAAGTTTGGAGACAGGGTCAGGAGACCCAGTACTTC	CASSQVWRQGQETQYF
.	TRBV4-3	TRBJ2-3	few	TGCGCCAGCAGCCAAGAGTCTGGCCCCGACACAGATACGCAGTATTTT	CASSQESGPDTDTQYF
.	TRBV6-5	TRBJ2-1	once	TGTGCCAGCAGTTACCCAGGGGGGGATGAGCAGTTCTTC	CASSYPGGDEQFF
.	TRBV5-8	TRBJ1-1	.	TGTGCCAGCAGCTTTATGCCAGCCTCCACTGAAGCTTTCTTT	CASSFMPASTEAFF
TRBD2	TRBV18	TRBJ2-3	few	TGTGCCAGCTCAACGACTAGCGGGCTGGCGTCAAATACGCAGTATTTT	CASSTTSGLASNTQYF
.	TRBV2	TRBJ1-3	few	TGTGCCAGCAGTGGTGAAAGCGGAAACACCATATATTTT	CASSGESGNTIYF
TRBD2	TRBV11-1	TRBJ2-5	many	TGTGCCAGCAGCTGGGTCCTGGGAGGGCAAGAGACCCAGTACTTC	CASSWVLGGQETQYF
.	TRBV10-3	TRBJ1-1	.	TGTGCCATCAGTGACTCATCGGGAGCGAGAAACACTGAAGCTTTCTTT	CAISDSSGARNTEAFF